Here is one T cell receptor (beta chain) with its context. These data belong to a study of blood T cell repertoires in COVID-19. Background on the study: COVID-19 samples from acute and convalescent phases originated in the United States, Italy and Spain.

Authors' analysis steps: Reference gene primers were amplified, and this amplification served to estimate nucleated cell counts. Clones were read by immunoSEQ multiplex PCR, and TCRdb kept only the in-frame ones, dropping some. The V and J calls and clone size come from that table; D and trimming were worked out from the DNA. The sample contains some 150,000 clones, around 80% of which appear only once. This CDR3 is 14 amino acids long. The germline V gene has CDR1 SNHLY and CDR2 FYNNEI. The J segment lost 1 base and the V segment lost 10 bases, leaving 8 bases of the junction unmatched. The chain joins TRBV2 to TRBJ2-3, with 7 bases lining up with TRBD2. Material: peripheral blood. This TCR came from a man in his fifties or sixties with active or convalescent COVID-19. The CDR3: CATSGQGGTDTQYF. DNA of the CDR3: TGTGCCACTAGCGGACAAGGAGGCACAGATACGCAGTATTTT.